The 32 T cell receptor beta chains in this list originate from one sample, sequenced in a study of blood T cell repertoires in COVID-19. Profiling relied on immunoSEQ multiplex PCR, and the TCRdb table lists in-frame clones only, not all of them. Of 11,000 to 15,000 clones detected, around 90% appear once; the ten largest clones hold roughly 5.6%. Sequencing was done on a sample of peripheral blood. These receptors came from a human donor in a cohort sampled during active COVID-19.

V usage is TRBV6-6 and J usage is TRBJ1-2; D remains unclear. Germline loops: CDR1 MNHNY, CDR2 SVGAGI (reference sequence). CDR3 size: 13 residues. The ends were cut back, 6 bases at V and 0 bases at J, with 8 bases in the middle. The CDR3 bases are TGTGCCAGCAGCCCGGGAACTAACTATGGCTACACCTTC. Amino acid sequence: CASSPGTNYGYTF.

V is TRBV14 and J is TRBJ1-4; TRBD1 matches 10 bases. The junction had 0 bases not matched to a gene; V was cut back by 1 base and J by 10 bases. Germline lookup yields CDR1 SGHDN and CDR2 FVKESK. The CDR3 is 13 amino acids. DNA of the CDR3: TGTGCCAGCAGCCAAGGACAGGGGGCAAAACTGTTTTTT. Its translation: CASSQGQGAKLFF.

This chain uses TRBV11-1 with TRBJ2-7; 10 nucleotides agree with TRBD1. Per the germline V gene, CDR1 is SGHAT and CDR2 is FQDESV (reference sequence). This CDR3 has 16 residues. The V gene end was trimmed by 5 bases and the J gene end by 0 bases; junction bases not matched to a gene: 7. The CDR3 coding sequence is TGTGCCAGCAGCCGCTCCGGGACAGGGGTCTCCTACGAGCAGTACTTC. It translates to CASSRSGTGVSYEQYF.

This chain links TRBV28 with TRBJ2-7, with 16 bases matching TRBD2. The junction had 15 bases not matched to a gene; V was cut back by 6 bases and J by 1 base. The CDR3 is made up of 20 amino acids. CDR1 and CDR2 from the germline V gene are MDHEN and SYDVKM. The CDR3 spells CASSPEGGTSGRAQSYEQYF. The DNA of the CDR3 is TGTGCCAGCAGCCCCGAGGGGGGGACTAGCGGGAGGGCCCAATCCTACGAGCAGTACTTC. Full variable domain (missing parts from reference TRBV28 and TRBJ2-7): DVKVTQSSRYLVKRTGEKVFLECVQDMDHENMFWYRQDPGLGLRLIYFSYDVKMKEKGDIPEGYSVSREKKERFSLILESASTNQTSMYLCASSPEGGTSGRAQSYEQYFGPGTRLTVT.

The sample holds one count of this clone. The V call is TRBV4-2, the J call TRBJ2-3, with TRBD2 matching 9 bases. CDR1 and CDR2 (germline): LGHNA, YNFKEQ. This CDR3 comprises 16 residues. After removal of 4 bases from V and 4 bases from J, the junction contained 9 bases not matched to a gene. This CDR3 is CASSPKREDGSDTQYF. Written as DNA, the CDR3 is TGTGCCAGCAGCCCTAAGCGGGAGGATGGTTCAGATACGCAGTATTTT.

This chain links TRBV6-5 with TRBJ2-5; the D is unclear. The CDR3 consists of 12 residues. Trimming shortened V by 6 bases and J by 3 bases, and 8 bases separated the two germline ends. Germline V gives CDR1 MNHEY, CDR2 SVGAGI. The CDR3 loop reads CASSSLKETQYF. CDR3 in DNA: TGTGCCAGCAGCTCCCTAAAAGAGACCCAGTACTTC.

The chain has TRBV9 and TRBJ2-7, with 7 bases aligning to TRBD2. CDR3 length equals 16 residues. Losses at the gene ends were 3 bases for V and 1 base for J; bases not matched to a gene: 10. Germline-derived CDR1 and CDR2 are SGDLS and YYNGEE. The CDR3 region is CASSDGPRTSSYEQYF. CDR3 nucleotide sequence: TGTGCCAGCAGCGATGGGCCTAGGACTAGTTCCTACGAGCAGTACTTC. Full variable domain (remainder filled in from reference TRBV9 and TRBJ2-7): DSGVTQTPKHLITATGQRVTLRCSPRSGDLSVYWYQQSLDQGLQFLIQYYNGEERAKGNILERFSAQQFPDLHSELNLSSLELGDSALYFCASSDGPRTSSYEQYFGPGTRLTVT.

The chain employs TRBV27 and TRBJ2-7; 11 nucleotides line up with TRBD1. V dropped 8 bases and J dropped 4; count of bases not matched to a gene: 7. Germline CDR1 reads MNHEY; CDR2 reads SMNVEV (reference sequence). This CDR3 region has 14 residues. CDR3 in DNA: TGTGCCAGCTCGTCAGGACAGGGGGCGTACGAGCAGTACTTC. Translation gives CASSSGQGAYEQYF.

In this sample, this clone turned up a few times. The CDR3 DNA follows: TGCGCCAGCGCCCGGGGAACTAACTATGGCTACACCTTC. Its protein is CASARGTNYGYTF. The rearrangement uses TRBV10-1 and TRBJ1-2, with D unclear. Germline V gives CDR1 WNHNN, CDR2 SYGVQD (reference sequence). The CDR3 totals 13 residues. Trimming pared 8 bases from V and 0 bases from J, leaving 10 bases between.

The rearrangement joins TRBV20-1 to TRBJ1-5, with D possibly TRBD1 on 5 matching bases. The CDR3 has 15 amino acids. Trimming removed 3 bases from V and 5 bases from J, with 17 bases in between. Germline CDR1 and CDR2: DFQATT and SNEGSKA (reference sequence). The CDR3: CSASIWGVGDQPQHF. The CDR3 DNA sequence: TGCAGTGCTAGTATTTGGGGGGTTGGCGATCAGCCCCAGCATTTT.

The count of this clone is one. The rearrangement joins TRBV15 to TRBJ2-2; TRBD2 aligns across 9 bases. The CDR3 sequence is 16 residues long. CDR1 LNHNV and CDR2 YYDKDF come from the germline V gene (reference sequence). Trimming took 3 bases from V and 7 from J; bases not matched to a gene: 9. CDR3 amino acids: CATSRIAGAGNGELFF. The DNA for the CDR3 is TGTGCCACCAGCAGGATAGCGGGAGCGGGAAACGGGGAGCTGTTTTTT. Variable domain in full (rest from reference TRBV15 and TRBJ2-2): DAMVIQNPRYQVTQFGKPVTLSCSQTLNHNVMYWYQQKSSQAPKLLFHYYDKDFNNEADTPDNFQSRRPNTSFCFLDIRSPGLGDTAMYLCATSRIAGAGNGELFFGEGSRLTVL.

The V call is TRBV19, the J call TRBJ1-2; maybe TRBD1 (5 bases). Trimming removed 2 bases at V and 6 bases at J, with 10 bases between. This CDR3 has 13 residues. Germline loops: CDR1 LNHDA, CDR2 SQIVND (reference sequence). This CDR3 is CASSIIRGNGYTF. For the CDR3, the DNA is TGTGCCAGTAGTATAATTCGGGGGAATGGCTACACCTTC.

The J gene is TRBJ1-1, the V gene TRBV7-2; D is possibly TRBD1 (5 bases). The germline V gene encodes CDR1 SGHTA and CDR2 FQGNSA. This CDR3 is 14 amino acids long. Trimming took off 7 bases at V and 5 bases at J, with 17 bases between the two ends. In DNA, the CDR3 is TGTGCCAGCACCCTTTTAAGGGGTGGGACTGAAGCTTTCTTT. Translated, it gives CASTLLRGGTEAFF.

The rearrangement uses TRBV5-1 and TRBJ2-2; TRBD1 might be the D (6 bases). V shed 2 bases and J shed 1 base, with 6 bases lying between them. The CDR3 length is 14 residues. Germline V gene sequence: CDR1 SGHRS, CDR2 YFSETQ. CDR3 coding DNA: TGCGCCAGCAGCTTAGGGGGGAACACCGGGGAGCTGTTTTTT. Residues: CASSLGGNTGELFF.

V gene TRBV29-1 combines with J gene TRBJ2-5; a weak D match, TRBD1 (6 bases). Germline loops: CDR1 SQVTM, CDR2 ANQGSEA. Trimming took off 1 base at V and 5 bases at J, with 14 bases between the two ends. CDR3 size: 14 residues. The CDR3, as DNA: TGCAGCGTTGAAGGCTGGACAGTCGAGGAGACCCAGTACTTC. It translates to CSVEGWTVEETQYF.

This chain links TRBV6-5 with TRBJ2-3; the match to TRBD1 covers 8 bases. Germline V gene sequence: CDR1 MNHEY, CDR2 SVGAGI. V was pared by 4 bases and J by 10 bases, with 4 bases of the junction left unmatched. The CDR3 covers 12 residues. CDR3 protein: CASSSSTGAQYF. Written as DNA, the CDR3 is TGTGCCAGCAGTTCGTCGACAGGGGCGCAGTATTTT.

The chain recombines TRBV2 with TRBJ2-5, with 7 bases aligning to TRBD2. After removal of 9 bases from V and 3 bases from J, the junction contained 10 bases not matched to a gene. CDR3 length equals 14 residues. Germline V gene data show CDR1 as SNHLY and CDR2 as FYNNEI. The CDR3 reads CASLNAGREETQYF. The CDR3 DNA is TGTGCCAGTCTAAACGCGGGGAGGGAAGAGACCCAGTACTTC.

Concerning this clone itself: A read error may produce the germline difference seen at one junction end. V usage is TRBV6-1 and J usage is TRBJ1-1; the D gene is possibly TRBD1 (5 bases). Germline V CDR1 and CDR2: MNHNS, SASEGT. This CDR3 contains 11 residues. The CDR3 sequence is CASSEAQGPRF. The CDR3, as DNA: TGTGCCAGCAGTGAAGCCCAGGGCCCCCGGTTT.

This chain uses TRBV7-2 with TRBJ2-7; maybe TRBD2 (6 bases). The CDR3 covers 15 residues. V was pared by 1 base and J by 3 bases, with 13 bases between. Germline-derived CDR1 and CDR2 are SGHTA and FQGNSA. CDR3 residues: CASSLGERANYEQYF. The CDR3 bases are TGTGCCAGCAGCTTAGGGGAGCGGGCTAACTACGAGCAGTACTTC.

This sequence joins TRBV2 and TRBJ2-3; 7 nucleotides align to TRBD2. Trimming removed 7 bases from V and 5 bases from J; junction bases left unmatched: 3. This CDR3 region has 12 residues. Germline V CDR1 and CDR2: SNHLY, FYNNEI. The CDR3 sequence is CASTREGDTQYF. The CDR3 coding sequence is TGTGCCAGCACCAGGGAGGGAGATACGCAGTATTTT. Variable domain in full (rest from reference TRBV2 and TRBJ2-3): EPEVTQTPSHQVTQMGQEVILRCVPISNHLYFYWYRQILGQKVEFLVSFYNNEISEKSEIFDDQFSVERPDGSNFTLKIRSTKLEDSAMYFCASTREGDTQYFGPGTRLTVL.

This clone was recorded once. The chain combines TRBV30 with TRBJ2-2; D may be TRBD1 (8 bases). Trimming shortened V by 6 bases and J by 5 bases, and 13 bases separated the two germline ends. The CDR3 sequence is 13 residues long. Looked up from germline, CDR1 is GTSNPN and CDR2 is SVGIG (reference sequence). CDR3 residues: CACDRGGTGELFF. For the CDR3, the DNA is TGTGCCTGTGACAGGGGAGGGACCGGGGAGCTGTTTTTT.

This CDR3 reads CASSQDLSNTEAFF. In DNA form, the CDR3 reads TGTGCCAGCAGCCAAGATCTATCGAACACTGAAGCTTTCTTT. The chain combines TRBV3-1 (or the pseudogene TRBV3-2) with TRBJ1-1; D not certain. The ends were cut back, 0 bases at V and 1 base at J, with 6 bases in the middle. Germline V CDR1 and CDR2: LGHDT, YNNKEL (reference sequence). This CDR3 is 14 amino acids long.

The chain has TRBV4-2 and TRBJ2-4; maybe TRBD2 (6 bases). This CDR3 has 15 amino acids. V was shortened by 4 bases and J by 5 bases, with 15 bases between the two germline ends. The germline V gene encodes CDR1 LGHNA and CDR2 YNFKEQ. The CDR3 bases are TGTGCCAGCAGCCCCCAAAGGGACTTCGAAAACATTCAGTACTTC. It codes for CASSPQRDFENIQYF.

The chain links TRBV10-1 to TRBJ2-1; 15 bases match TRBD2. There are 18 residues in the CDR3. J gave up 7 bases and V 3 bases, and 10 bases lay outside the gene matches. Germline CDR1 and CDR2: WNHNN and SYGVQD (reference sequence). Here the CDR3 DNA reads TGCGCCAGCAGTGAAGGAAGGACTAGCGGGAGGGCCGGGAATGAGCAGTTCTTC. This encodes CASSEGRTSGRAGNEQFF.

The V and J genes are TRBV14 and TRBJ1-4, with D unclear. V lost 0 bases and J lost 5, with 7 bases in between. Germline V gene sequence: CDR1 SGHDN, CDR2 FVKESK. The CDR3 is 14 residues long. CDR3 residues: CASSQDLGNEKLFF. Written as DNA, the CDR3 is TGTGCCAGCAGCCAAGATCTAGGCAATGAAAAACTGTTTTTT.

J is TRBJ2-5 and V is TRBV3-1 (or the pseudogene TRBV3-2); 7 nucleotides align to TRBD2. This CDR3 region has 14 residues. V lost 1 base, J lost 4 bases, and 3 bases stayed unmatched. Germline CDR1 is LGHDT and CDR2 is YNNKEL (reference sequence). CDR3 sequence: CASSQGLAPETQYF. The CDR3 bases are TGTGCCAGCAGCCAAGGACTAGCCCCAGAGACCCAGTACTTC.

This chain connects TRBV18 to TRBJ2-7; perhaps TRBD1 as D (7 bases). The ends were cut back, 8 bases at V and 3 bases at J, with 17 bases in the middle. The V gene's germline CDR1 is KGHSH and CDR2 LQKENI. The CDR3 runs to 14 residues. The chain's CDR3 is CASRPEGAIYEQYF. The CDR3 DNA follows: TGTGCCAGCCGACCGGAGGGGGCAATCTACGAGCAGTACTTC.

This clone has more than one count but fewer than ten. The chain employs TRBV7-3 and TRBJ2-2, with 13 bases fitting TRBD2. V was pared by 5 bases and J by 7 bases, with 13 bases of the junction left unmatched. CDR1 and CDR2 from the germline V gene are SGHTA and FQGTGA. The CDR3 length is 18 residues. CDR3 in DNA: TGTGCCAGCAGCCTTGGCCCCGGACTAGCGGGAGAGGTCGGGGAGCTGTTTTTT. Protein: CASSLGPGLAGEVGELFF.

The chain couples TRBV5-8 to TRBJ1-2, with 7 bases aligning to TRBD1. The CDR3 is 13 residues long. V shed 2 bases, J shed 5 bases, and the junction held 3 bases outside the gene matches. CDR1 and CDR2 (germline): SGHTS, YDEGEE. Here the CDR3 reads CASSFDRAYGYTF. In DNA form, the CDR3 reads TGTGCCAGCAGCTTCGACAGGGCGTATGGCTACACCTTC.

Here the CDR3 reads CASSVGLAYNEQFF. The CDR3 nucleotides are TGTGCCAGCAGCGTGGGACTAGCGTACAATGAGCAGTTCTTC. This sequence joins TRBV7-2 and TRBJ2-1, with TRBD2 identical over 10 bases. This CDR3 is 14 amino acids long. The V and J ends lost 5 bases and 4 bases, in that order; junction bases with no gene match: 2. CDR1 and CDR2 from the germline V gene are SGHTA and FQGNSA. Full variable domain (outside the CDR3, taken from reference TRBV7-2 and TRBJ2-1): GAGVSQSPSNKVTEKGKDVELRCDPISGHTALYWYRQSLGQGLEFLIYFQGNSAPDKSGLPSDRFSAERTGGSVSTLTIQRTQQEDSAVYLCASSVGLAYNEQFFGPGTRLTVL.

V is TRBV10-3 and J is TRBJ2-7; 9 nucleotides match TRBD2. Germline-derived CDR1 and CDR2 are ENHRY and SYGVKD. This CDR3 has 15 amino acids. Trimming took 2 bases from V and 6 from J; bases not matched to a gene: 8. The CDR3 spells CAISERDSGSVEQYF. The CDR3 DNA is TGTGCCATCAGTGAGAGGGATAGCGGGAGCGTCGAGCAGTACTTC.

The gene calls are TRBV9 and TRBJ2-7; D uncertain. Trimming stripped 0 bases from V and 4 bases from J, with 11 bases between. CDR1 SGDLS and CDR2 YYNGEE come from the germline V gene. The CDR3 sequence is 14 residues long. The CDR3 sequence: CASSVAPSAYEQYF. The CDR3 nucleotides read TGTGCCAGCAGCGTAGCCCCAAGCGCATACGAGCAGTACTTC.